Detailed here is one T cell receptor beta chain. Its specific antigen is unknown. Base qualities are not provided; no much larger clone lies one nucleotide away. For the CD8 naive samples, CD45RO-negative cells were positively selected for CCR7, yielding a CD45RA+CCR7+ population from which TemRA cells were excluded. Healthy HIV-negative adults with no recently reported acute infections or vaccinations were included as donors. Every donor was a Caucasian adult residing in Nashville, Tennessee, USA. Blood was obtained by leukapheresis, after which PBMCs were separated by Ficoll-Histopaque density gradient centrifugation and cryopreserved in liquid nitrogen vapor phase. Purity and quantity of every magnetically sorted T cell population were checked by analytical flow cytometry. Each sorted fraction had its genomic DNA isolated and then quantified by UV absorbance on a Nanodrop 2000c. This entry is derived from a study of shared clonotypes between healthy human individuals (dated by TCRdb to the early 2020s). Regarding the complete study: A few men and two women, aged 18 to 49 years, made up the cohort. To increase sequencing depth and limit assay-specific biases, different laboratories used diverse techniques to prepare libraries and sequence TCR repertoires. For each donor, CD4 naive and CD4 memory were each given three plates, CD8 naive was given two plates, and CD8 memory was given one plate. Leukapheresis yielded between about 0.85 and 10 billion PBMCs per donor. The study deeply sequenced blood TCR repertoires of about five healthy adults to estimate repertoire size and the extent of clonotype sharing between individuals. What the work shows at the level of the full study, not this receptor alone: Incomplete sequencing was indicated by rarefaction of sorted-subset datasets, despite the large sequencing depth. Only blood was sampled, and tissue TCR repertoires likely differ from those in blood. Pairwise subsampling led to the expectation that sequencing depth would affect the degree of clonotype sharing among donors. The genetic and exposure-history diversity represented was limited by the small number of donors. Estimated clonotype richness was generally larger for naive than for memory subsets. Compared with non-shared clonotypes, the clonotypes found in all four sorted-subset donors had higher generation probabilities. Sharing across a handful of donors was observed for around 5% of naive CD4, around 3.5% of naive CD8, around 2.5% of memory CD4, and about 0.38% of memory CD8 clonotypes.

V ends up 1 base short and J 7 bases short, with an unmatched junction base count of 7. Inclusive of the bounding cysteine and phenylalanine, the CDR3 is 15 residues long. Only the CDR3 DNA is retained, 45 bases long and in frame from the first base. From the germline V gene, CDR1 is SGDLS and CDR2 is YYNGEE. Using the deep immunoSEQ assay, TCR CDR3 regions were amplified from genomic DNA by multiplex PCR. Genomic DNA extracted from each cell subset was distributed evenly over all wells of several immunoSEQ 96-well plates, and each plate served as one replicate. Each replicate PCR for sorted subsets received around 200 ng genomic DNA, equal to tens of thousands of T cell genomes. Purified libraries were measured with a Qubit 3.0 fluorometer, size-checked on a Bioanalyzer 2100, and measured again with the KAPA Library Quantification kit. A separate single-read 150-cycle Illumina NextSeq 550 flow cell was used to sequence each immunoSEQ 96-well plate. Under the source paper's analysis protocol: Because the immunoSEQ output included only junctional sequences and no quality scores, the filtering could not be the same as the filtering used for full-length reads. To assign V/J genes and CDR3, sequences were annotated against IMGT germline references using PyIR, a Python wrapper for IgBLAST v1.9. Reads with weak V/J assignments (E-value above 1e-6), missing CDR3, stop codons, out-of-frame junctions, or ambiguous translated residues were removed. V3J clonotypes were defined by identical inferred V gene, J gene, and CDR3 amino acid sequence. The percentage overlap between two repertoires was calculated by dividing the number of shared unique clonotypes by the size of the smaller repertoire. Repertoire richness was assessed with RTK rarefaction, the Chao1 estimator, and Recon v2.1 estimates of unobserved clonotypes. OLGA was used to compute generation probabilities for all TCRbeta clonotypes that the gDNA method yielded from four donors. In its TCRdb copy, this immuneACCESS table keeps in-frame sequences only and misses some clones. Where compared with another copy, unresolved V genes explain less than half of these, and the others have no known cause. The V and J calls and clone size were taken over from that table, and D and trimming were inferred from the DNA. This sample is represented by approximately 1.9 million clones; just under 95% of them were singletons. Together, the top ten hold more than 1.5% of the sample.

Material: naive CD8+ T cells from PBMCs. Per the publication, the cell subset or site label means: CD45RA+CCR7+. The sequence joins TRBV9 to TRBJ1-2; TRBD1 fits 10 bases in the junction. The clonotype was recovered from a young man in good health. Some clones in this sample may be carry-over from other donors' samples. CDR3 region: CASSVTTGGGPGYTF. The sequence in DNA is TGTGCCAGCAGCGTAACGACAGGGGGCGGTCCTGGCTACACCTTC.